The clone carrying this T cell receptor (beta chain) was observed a few times. The antigen remains unidentified. The entry originates in a study of T and B cells in COVID-19 patients. Overall study: Most recovered patients had mild to moderate COVID-19 treated as outpatients. Findings and caveats of the study: Few blood samples existed from mildly ill patients during symptoms or early in severe cases. No sequencing was yet done of CD4+, regulatory or CD8+ subsets, or of SARS-CoV-2-responsive or tetramer+ sorted cells.

BIOMED2 TRB-A/B primer pools were used in multiplex TRB PCR. A single record per CDR3 protein comes from TCRdb applying MiXCR to the multiplex PCR reads. This table holds 3,700 or so distinct CDR3 sequences, roughly a quarter found once. From blood, about 250-550 ng of genomic DNA served as TRB template. The germline gives CDR1 ENHRY, CDR2 SYGVKD. This CDR3 has 15 amino acids. Trimming at V came to 4 bases and at J to 5 bases, leaving 9 bases not matched to a gene. This clonotype was obtained from a human donor with active COVID-19. The donor label of this sample is uncertain. V is TRBV10-3 and J is TRBJ2-7; 9 nucleotides agree with TRBD2. Sequencing was done on a sample of blood. DNA of the CDR3: TGTGCCATCAGTGCTGGGCGGGGGGGCCCCAACGAGCAGTACTTC. It codes for CAISAGRGGPNEQYF.